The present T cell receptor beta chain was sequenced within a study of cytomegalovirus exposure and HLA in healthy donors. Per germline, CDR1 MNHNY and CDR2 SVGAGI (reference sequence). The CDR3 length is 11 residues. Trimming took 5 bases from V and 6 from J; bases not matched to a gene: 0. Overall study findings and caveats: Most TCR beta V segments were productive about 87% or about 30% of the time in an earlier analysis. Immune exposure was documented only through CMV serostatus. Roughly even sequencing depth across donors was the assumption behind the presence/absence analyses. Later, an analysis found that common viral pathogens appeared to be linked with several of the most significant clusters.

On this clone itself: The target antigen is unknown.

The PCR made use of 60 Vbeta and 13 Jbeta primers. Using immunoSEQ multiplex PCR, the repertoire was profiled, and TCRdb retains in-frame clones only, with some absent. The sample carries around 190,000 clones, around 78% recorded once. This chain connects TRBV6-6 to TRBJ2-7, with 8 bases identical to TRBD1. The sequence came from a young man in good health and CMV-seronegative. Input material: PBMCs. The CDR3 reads CASSDRGEQYF. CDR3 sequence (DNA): TGTGCCAGCAGTGACAGGGGCGAGCAGTACTTC.